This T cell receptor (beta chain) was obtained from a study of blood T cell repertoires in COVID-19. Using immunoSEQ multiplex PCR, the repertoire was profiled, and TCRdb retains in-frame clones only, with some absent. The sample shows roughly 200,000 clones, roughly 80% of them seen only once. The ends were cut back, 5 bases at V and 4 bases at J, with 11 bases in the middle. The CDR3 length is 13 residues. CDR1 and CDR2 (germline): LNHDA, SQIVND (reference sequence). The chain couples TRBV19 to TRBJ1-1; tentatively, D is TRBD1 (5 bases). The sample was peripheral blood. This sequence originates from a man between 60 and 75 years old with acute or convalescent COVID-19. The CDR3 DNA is TGTGCCAGTAGTGGGGAGGGACGCACTGAAGCTTTCTTT. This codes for CASSGEGRTEAFF. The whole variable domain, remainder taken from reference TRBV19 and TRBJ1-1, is DGGITQSPKYLFRKEGQNVTLSCEQNLNHDAMYWYRQDPGQGLRLIYYSQIVNDFQKGDIAEGYSVSREKKESFPLTVTSAQKNPTAFYLCASSGEGRTEAFFGQGTRLTVV.